The 19 T cell receptor beta chains given below trace back to one sample, sequenced in a study of early T cells in non-severe SARS-CoV-2 infection. Via MiXCR, TCRdb re-called the 5' RACE reads, giving one row per CDR3 protein. The sample has 55,000 to 80,000 distinct CDR3 sequences; approximately 8.8% are singletons. The specimen comprised whole blood, sampled at baseline. These receptor sequences come from an adult who was a healthcare worker with PCR-confirmed SARS-CoV-2 infection or an uninfected control (not recorded which).

The sample holds many counts of this clonotype. The chain employs TRBV7-8 and TRBJ2-1, with no clear D. Germline V lookup: CDR1 SGHVS, CDR2 FQNEAQ. V dropped 5 bases and J dropped 8 bases, with 10 bases sitting between them. This CDR3 has 12 residues. CDR3 sequence reads: CASSPGADEQFF. The CDR3, as DNA: TGTGCCAGCAGCCCCGGCGCCGATGAGCAGTTCTTC.

This clonotype was seen a few times. J is TRBJ2-1 and V is TRBV7-6, with 9 bases that match TRBD2. CDR1 is SGHVS, CDR2 FNYEAQ, per germline. V shed 5 bases, J shed 3 bases, and the junction held 5 bases outside the gene matches. This CDR3 is 15 amino acids long. For the CDR3, the DNA is TGTGCCAGCAGCCTCATTAGCGGGAGCTACAATGAGCAGTTCTTC. This sequence encodes CASSLISGSYNEQFF. The full variable domain, with the rest looked up from reference TRBV7-6 and TRBJ2-1, is GAGVSQSPRYKVTKRGQDVALRCDPISGHVSLYWYRQALGQGPEFLTYFNYEAQQDKSGLPNDRFSAERPEGSISTLTIQRTEQRDSAMYRCASSLISGSYNEQFFGPGTRLTVL.

By frequency in the sample, this clonotype is medium-sized. The chain combines TRBV20-1 with TRBJ1-1; D is uncertain. V lost 5 bases and J lost 4, with 14 bases in between. The CDR3 is 13 residues long. Germline CDR1 and CDR2: DFQATT and SNEGSKA (reference sequence). The CDR3 is CSAGRGVGTEAFF. The CDR3 coding sequence is TGCAGTGCTGGTCGTGGGGTCGGCACTGAAGCTTTCTTT.

V is TRBV7-3 and J is TRBJ2-5; D is uncertain. Trimming stripped 4 bases from V and 5 bases from J, with 14 bases between. The CDR3 covers 14 residues. Germline assignment: CDR1 SGHTA and CDR2 FQGTGA. The CDR3 bases are TGTGCCAGCAGCTCCGCTACTCTGGGGGAGACCCAGTACTTC. This encodes CASSSATLGETQYF.

This clonotype turned up a few times. The J gene is TRBJ2-6, the V gene TRBV18; TRBD2 might be the D (5 bases). This CDR3 has 17 amino acids. The V and J ends lost 2 bases and 0 bases respectively, with 11 bases between them. Germline V gene sequence: CDR1 KGHSH, CDR2 LQKENI. The CDR3 protein is CASSPLRVRSGANVLTF. The DNA of the CDR3 is TGTGCCAGCTCACCATTGAGGGTACGCTCTGGGGCCAACGTCCTGACTTTC.

This chain's CDR3 is CATSVGREGLYNEQFF. CDR3 DNA: TGTGCCACCAGTGTCGGCAGGGAGGGCCTATACAATGAGCAGTTCTTC. The chain is built from TRBV24-1 and TRBJ2-1; the match to TRBD2 covers 7 bases. The CDR3 consists of 16 residues. J gave up 4 bases and V 5 bases, and 10 bases lay outside the gene matches. Germline CDR1 reads KGHDR; CDR2 reads SFDVKD.

This clonotype was recorded many times. The J gene is TRBJ1-4, the V gene TRBV7-9; maybe TRBD1 (6 bases). The V gene's germline CDR1 is SEHNR and CDR2 FQNEAQ (reference sequence). Trimming removed 5 bases at V and 5 bases at J, with 12 bases between. This CDR3 comprises 14 residues. The CDR3 DNA reads TGTGCCAGCAGCGCCGCGGACAGAAATGAAAAACTGTTTTTT. The encoded protein is CASSAADRNEKLFF. Based on the CDR3 plus reference TRBV7-9 and TRBJ1-4, the full variable domain is DTGVSQNPRHKITKRGQNVTFRCDPISEHNRLYWYRQTLGQGPEFLTYFQNEAQLEKSRLLSDRFSAERPKGSFSTLEIQRTEQGDSAMYLCASSAADRNEKLFFGSGTQLSVL.

This clonotype has more than one count but fewer than ten. This rearrangement joins TRBV5-4 to TRBJ2-3; 7 nucleotides agree with TRBD2. This CDR3 has 15 residues. In germline, CDR1 is SGHNT, CDR2 YYREEE (reference sequence). The V gene end was trimmed by 3 bases and the J gene end by 0 bases; junction bases not matched to a gene: 4. CDR3: CASSSASGSTDTQYF. DNA for the CDR3: TGTGCCAGCAGCTCCGCTAGCGGAAGCACAGATACGCAGTATTTT.

This clonotype has only a few counts. The chain carries TRBV11-3 and TRBJ1-1; D remains ambiguous. Germline V lookup: CDR1 SGHNT, CDR2 YENEEA. The CDR3 length is 9 residues. V was trimmed by 5 bases and J by 5 bases, leaving 0 bases between them. CDR3 sequence: CASSTEAFF. As DNA, the CDR3 is TGTGCCAGCAGCACTGAAGCTTTCTTT.

This clonotype was counted only a few times. The chain joins TRBV7-3 to TRBJ2-7, with D perhaps TRBD1 (6 bases). CDR3 length: 15 residues. CDR1 and CDR2 (germline): SGHTA, FQGTGA. Deletions cut 5 bases from V and 0 bases from J, with 14 bases between. The CDR3 spells CASSTTGSPSYEQYF. The CDR3 DNA is TGTGCCAGCAGCACCACAGGGTCTCCCTCCTACGAGCAGTACTTC.

The table lists this clonotype with many counts. The chain couples TRBV19 to TRBJ2-6; TRBD2 might be the D (5 bases). From germline, CDR1 is LNHDA and CDR2 SQIVND (reference sequence). V shed 5 bases and J shed 4 bases, with 9 bases lying between them. CDR3 length: 14 residues. Here the CDR3 DNA reads TGTGCCAGTAGTCCGGACTGGGGGGCCAACGTCCTGACTTTC. It codes for CASSPDWGANVLTF.

This clonotype was seen more than once but under ten times. Compared with germline, one end of the junction differs, possibly owing to a read error. The V and J genes are TRBV7-2 and TRBJ2-7, with TRBD2 identical over 11 bases. The CDR3 runs to 14 residues. CDR1 is SGHTA and CDR2 is FQGNSA in the germline V gene. CDR3 protein: CASSVAGGPLEQYF. The CDR3 bases are TGTGCCAGCAGCGTAGCGGGAGGGCCGCTCGAGCAGTACTTC.

This clonotype was recorded many times. The CDR3 coding sequence is TGTGCCAGCAGCACGGGCGGGACTACTAACCCGTATTTT. Amino acid sequence: CASSTGGTTNPYF. The V gene is TRBV7-2, the J gene TRBJ2-3; TRBD2 matches at 7 bases. The CDR3 loop spans 13 amino acids. CDR1 and CDR2 (germline): SGHTA, FQGNSA. Germline trimming cut 5 bases from V and 14 bases from J; bases unmatched to any gene: 13.

The table lists this clonotype with many counts. CDR3 DNA: TGCAGTGCTACGGACAGACTCTTGGAGCAGTACTTC. This gives the protein CSATDRLLEQYF. V gene TRBV20-1 combines with J gene TRBJ2-7; possible D gene TRBD1, 6 bases. The CDR3 runs 12 residues. Germline-derived CDR1 and CDR2 are DFQATT and SNEGSKA (reference sequence). Trimming took 4 bases from V and 7 from J, leaving 14 bases between them.

This clonotype was detected ten times or more. The genes are TRBV6-2 or TRBV6-3 and TRBJ2-6, with 7 nucleotides matching TRBD1. Germline V gene lookup returns CDR1 MNHEY and CDR2 SVGEGT. This CDR3 is built from 16 residues. V lost 6 bases to trimming and J lost 0 bases; unmatched junction nucleotides: 5. This chain's CDR3 is CASSRDSPSGANVLTF. The CDR3 DNA reads as TGTGCCAGCAGCCGGGACAGCCCCTCTGGGGCCAACGTCCTGACTTTC.

This clonotype has a handful of counts. The chain recombines TRBV21-1 with TRBJ2-7; the table calls TRBD2, which could not be checked here. TRBV21-1 counts as a pseudogene. This CDR3 has 15 residues. This CDR3 reads CASSKYQGGIYEQYF. CDR3 sequence (DNA): TGTGCCAGCAGCAAATACCAGGGCGGGATTTACGAGCAGTACTTC.

A few counts support this clonotype. The chain employs TRBV7-9 and TRBJ2-5; D not resolved. The germline V and J ends were trimmed by 5 bases and 3 bases, with 7 bases remaining between them. CDR3 length: 12 amino acids. The germline V gene has CDR1 SEHNR and CDR2 FQNEAQ (reference sequence). CDR3 loop: CASSRKKETQYF. The DNA of the CDR3 is TGTGCCAGCAGCAGAAAGAAAGAGACCCAGTACTTC.

This clonotype counts as medium-sized. The gene calls are TRBV6-5 and TRBJ2-5, with D possibly matching TRBD1 (6 bases). Trimming took off 1 base at V and 1 base at J, with 7 bases between the two ends. Germline V lookup: CDR1 MNHEY, CDR2 SVGAGI. The CDR3 spans 14 residues. The CDR3 region has the DNA TGTGCCAGCAGTTACTTGGACAGCCAAGAGACCCAGTACTTC. This sequence encodes CASSYLDSQETQYF.

This clonotype was counted many times. This chain links TRBV4-2 with TRBJ2-7; 9 nucleotides agree with TRBD2. The CDR3 is 17 residues long. V shed 3 bases, J shed 2 bases, and the junction held 11 bases outside the gene matches. Per germline, CDR1 LGHNA and CDR2 YNFKEQ. Written as DNA, the CDR3 is TGTGCCAGCAGCCATGATCGACTAGCGGTAAGGCCCTACGAGCAGTACTTC. It is translated as CASSHDRLAVRPYEQYF.